In this sample, the clone carrying this TCR beta chain turned up once. The germline gives CDR1 LNHDA, CDR2 SQIVND (reference sequence). The J segment lost 3 bases and the V segment lost 8 bases, leaving 6 bases of the junction unmatched. The CDR3 is 13 residues long. Data came from immunoSEQ multiplex PCR; TCRdb stores just in-frame clones and leaves some out. This sample has fewer than 200,000 clones, with about 87% found just once. The sample comes from a study of blood T cell repertoires in COVID-19. The specimen was peripheral blood. The V gene is TRBV19, the J gene TRBJ2-7; 8 bases are shared with TRBD1. The TCR sequence derives from a young woman who had recovered from COVID-19. The CDR3 sequence is CASGWTGSYEQYF. CDR3 DNA: TGTGCCAGTGGCTGGACAGGGAGCTACGAGCAGTACTTC.